Given below is one TCR beta chain in context. Only in-frame clones appear in the TCRdb table, and some are missing; sequencing was by immunoSEQ multiplex PCR. This table has more than 2 million clones, around 93% appearing once. These data originate in a study of shared clonotypes between healthy human individuals. The overall study: Three plates were used per donor for CD4 naive, three for CD4 memory, two for CD8 naive and one for CD8 memory.

Positively selected for CCR7, the CD45RO-negative cells used as naive CD8 cells excluded terminally differentiated effector memory CD45RA+ cells. Losses at the gene ends were 4 bases for V and 1 base for J; bases not matched to a gene: 3. CDR3 length: 13 amino acids. Germline V gene sequence: CDR1 SQVTM, CDR2 ANQGSEA. The specimen sequenced was naive CD8+ T cells from PBMCs. The rearrangement uses TRBV29-1 and TRBJ1-1; 7 nucleotides align to TRBD1. This clonotype originated in a man aged 18 to 30 in good health. Some clones in this sample may be carry-over from other donors' samples. The CDR3 bases are TGCAGCGTTGGACACAGGGGGAACACTGAAGCTTTCTTT. It translates to CSVGHRGNTEAFF.